The clone carrying this T cell receptor (beta chain) was found once. Its antigen remains unidentified. The data belong to a study of CD8 T cells in Susac syndrome. Findings and limits, study-wide: The authors acknowledged that the study's TCR sequencing and HLA analysis involved relatively few individuals.

Reverse transcription of about 0.45 to 1 ug RNA used random hexamers. Amplification of TCR beta CDR3 across 54 Vbeta and 13 Jbeta was performed with immunoSEQ multiplex PCR. MiXCR was run by TCRdb on the immunoSEQ multiplex PCR reads, yielding one entry per CDR3 protein. The sample yields approximately 180,000 distinct CDR3 sequences, about 94% seen once. The V gene's germline CDR1 is SGHRS and CDR2 YFSETQ. J lost 0 bases, V lost 1 base, and 6 bases had no gene match. There are 17 residues in the CDR3. The origin of this receptor is a human donor with Susac syndrome. This chain uses TRBV5-1 with TRBJ2-3; 9 positions match TRBD2. The sequencing input was CD4+ T cells from PBMCs. The CDR3 nucleotides are TGCGCCAGCAGCTTGTCACTAGCGGGTTCTAGCACAGATACGCAGTATTTT. The encoded protein is CASSLSLAGSSTDTQYF.